This T cell receptor beta chain was captured in a study of blood T cells in healthy people across ages. Study background: With template switching, about one barcoded beta molecule was captured per two T cells. Study-wide findings and caveats: There was no known CMV status for donors, so expanded clonotype changes were possibly confounded.

Concerning this clonotype itself: As yet, its antigen is unknown.

Germline V lookup: CDR1 MNHEY, CDR2 SMNVEV (reference sequence). The CDR3 totals 16 residues. A second PCR, run for roughly 7 to 11 cycles, used a sample-barcoded 5' primer plus a J-beta primer mix. The authors tagged each cDNA molecule using a template-switch adaptor with 12 random nucleotides. TCRdb re-derived calls from the 5' RACE reads in MiXCR, one entry per CDR3 protein. Of around 1,500,000 distinct CDR3 sequences listed, around two fifths are singletons. The sample consisted of blood. The receptor was derived from a woman aged 18 to 35 in good health. The chain couples TRBV27 to TRBJ2-4, with 7 bases that match TRBD2. The J call may not be correct, given that the DNA end is closer to TRBJ2-7. CDR3 amino acids: CASKERDGASVDEQYF. In DNA, the CDR3 is TGTGCCAGCAAGGAGCGGGATGGTGCTTCGGTCGACGAGCAGTACTTC.